Presented here are 8 T cell receptor beta chains from one specimen sequenced in a study of PD-1 blockade in classical Hodgkin lymphoma. Relapse was seen in all patients after autologous stem cell transplantation, and brentuximab vedotin exposure was variable. The table came from immunoSEQ multiplex PCR; TCRdb's copy has only in-frame clones and leaves some out. The repertoire holds approximately 26,000 clones, with roughly three quarters as singletons. The specimen comprised peripheral blood mononuclear cells (PBMCs), sampled at baseline. All receptors derive from a human donor with classical Hodgkin lymphoma.

The chain joins TRBV19 to TRBJ1-1; D possibly corresponds to TRBD1 (5 bases). Germline V lookup: CDR1 LNHDA, CDR2 SQIVND (reference sequence). The CDR3 contains 18 residues. Trimming left V 7 bases short and J 5 bases short, with 29 bases between. The CDR3 DNA is TGTGCCAGTATTTTACGCTGGGGCCTCCGGGAAAAGGGAACTGAAGCTTTCTTT. This codes for CASILRWGLREKGTEAFF.

In this sample, this clone turned up a few times. V gene TRBV7-6 combines with J gene TRBJ1-1, with 9 bases aligning to TRBD1. This CDR3 has 13 residues. CDR1 and CDR2 from the germline V gene are SGHVS and FNYEAQ. The trim removed 2 bases at V and 11 bases at J, leaving 6 bases unmatched. The CDR3 protein is CASSLFPGQGAFF. CDR3 sequence (DNA): TGTGCCAGCAGCTTATTTCCGGGACAGGGTGCTTTCTTT.

The V and J genes are TRBV7-8 and TRBJ1-4, with D possibly TRBD1 on 6 matching bases. CDR1 is SGHVS, CDR2 FQNEAQ, per germline. V was pared by 5 bases and J by 3 bases, with 10 bases between. The CDR3 is made up of 14 amino acids. CDR3 DNA: TGTGCCAGCAGCCCGGGGGGGCCTAATGAAAAACTGTTTTTT. It codes for CASSPGGPNEKLFF.

The V call is TRBV18, the J call TRBJ2-7; D is ambiguous. CDR1 is KGHSH, CDR2 LQKENI, per germline. V lost 10 bases and J 0 bases, leaving 13 bases between the germline ends. This CDR3 comprises 13 residues. The CDR3 spells CATSRLSSYEQYF. As DNA, the CDR3 is TGTGCCACCTCCAGATTGAGCTCCTACGAGCAGTACTTC.

In its sample, this clone was seen a few times. The chain links TRBV10-1 to TRBJ1-2, with a weak D call TRBD1 (5 bases). Trimming shortened V by 0 bases and J by 3 bases, and 11 bases separated the two germline ends. Germline lookup yields CDR1 WNHNN and CDR2 SYGVQD (reference sequence). The CDR3 is 15 amino acids. DNA for the CDR3: TGCGCCAGCAGTGAGTCCAAGGGGAGGGACTATGGCTACACCTTC. Protein sequence: CASSESKGRDYGYTF.

For this clone: Because the CDR3's place on the DNA is in doubt, the DNA is left out and the CDR3 is given as listed by TCRdb. This chain joins TRBV21-1 and TRBJ2-3; the table's D call, TRBD2, has no DNA check behind it. TRBV21-1 is reported as a pseudogene. A total of 17 residues make up the CDR3, ends included. CDR3: CASSKVGSGTYTDTQYF.

Notes on this clone: At one end the junction does not follow the germline gene, possibly because of a read error. The chain combines TRBV7-7 with TRBJ2-5; no definite D call. Germline V gene lookup returns CDR1 SSHAT and CDR2 FNYEAQ (reference sequence). The CDR3 is 16 residues long. As DNA, the CDR3 is TGTGCTAGCAGCTTAACCCTAACCCATCTTGAAGAGACCCAGTACTTC. Its protein is CASSLTLTHLEETQYF.

The DNA of the CDR3 is TGTGCCAGCAGCCCCAGGGGGCCTGGAAACACCATATATTTT. Amino acid sequence: CASSPRGPGNTIYF. J is TRBJ1-3 and V is TRBV7-6, with TRBD1 matching over 8 bases. Germline CDR1 and CDR2: SGHVS and FNYEAQ. The CDR3 contains 14 residues. The junction had 2 bases not matched to a gene; V was cut back by 5 bases and J by 2 bases. The variable domain in full, with the rest retrieved from reference TRBV7-6 and TRBJ1-3, is GAGVSQSPRYKVTKRGQDVALRCDPISGHVSLYWYRQALGQGPEFLTYFNYEAQQDKSGLPNDRFSAERPEGSISTLTIQRTEQRDSAMYRCASSPRGPGNTIYFGEGSWLTVV.